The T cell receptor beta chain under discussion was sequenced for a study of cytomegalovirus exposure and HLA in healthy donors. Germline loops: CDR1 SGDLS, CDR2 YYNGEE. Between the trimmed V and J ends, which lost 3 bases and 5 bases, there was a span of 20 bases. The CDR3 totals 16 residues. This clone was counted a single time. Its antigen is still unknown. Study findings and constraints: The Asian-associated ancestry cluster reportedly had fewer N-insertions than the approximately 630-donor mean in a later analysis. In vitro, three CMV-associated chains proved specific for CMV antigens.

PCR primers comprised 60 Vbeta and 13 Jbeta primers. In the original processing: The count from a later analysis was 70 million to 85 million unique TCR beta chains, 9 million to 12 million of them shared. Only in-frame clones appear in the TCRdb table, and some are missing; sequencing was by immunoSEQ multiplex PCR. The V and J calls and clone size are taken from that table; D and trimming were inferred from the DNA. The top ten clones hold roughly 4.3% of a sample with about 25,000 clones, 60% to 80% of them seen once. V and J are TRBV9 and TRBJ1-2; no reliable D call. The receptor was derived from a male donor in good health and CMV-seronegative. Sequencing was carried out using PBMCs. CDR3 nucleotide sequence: TGTGCCAGCAGCGCCGGGCCGCTCGATCGGAGGTATGGCTACACCTTC. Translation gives CASSAGPLDRRYGYTF.